The 32 T cell receptor beta chains in this list originate from one sample, sequenced in a study of cytomegalovirus exposure and HLA in healthy donors. This PCR relied on a set of 60 Vbeta primers and 13 Jbeta primers. Some clones are missing from TCRdb's copy, which holds only in-frame ones; the method was immunoSEQ multiplex PCR. The sample includes fewer than 150,000 clones, approximately 80% of them seen just once. The sequencing input was PBMCs. The receptors shown here come from a male donor in good health and CMV-seronegative.

The J gene is TRBJ2-7, the V gene TRBV6-5, with TRBD2 as a possible D gene (7 bases). This CDR3 comprises 16 residues. The V gene's germline CDR1 is MNHEY and CDR2 SVGAGI. V lost 2 bases to trimming and J lost 2 bases, with 16 bases between them. In nucleotides, the CDR3 is TGTGCCAGCAGTTACCACACGGGGGGCGCAGCCTACGAGCAGTACTTC. This codes for CASSYHTGGAAYEQYF.

The V gene is TRBV27, the J gene TRBJ1-5, with D tentatively TRBD1 (5 bases). The length of the CDR3 is 13 residues. The V gene lost 3 bases and the J gene lost 7 bases, with 10 bases spanning the gap. The V gene's germline CDR1 is MNHEY and CDR2 SMNVEV (reference sequence). CDR3 DNA: TGTGCCAGCAGTTTGGGGGGTAGGCAGCCCCAGCATTTT. Translating it yields CASSLGGRQPQHF.

The chain employs TRBV9 and TRBJ2-5; 8 bases are shared with TRBD2. The J call is in doubt because the DNA end fits TRBJ2-7 better. The CDR3 is 16 residues long. Germline CDR1 is SGDLS and CDR2 is YYNGEE. The DNA of the CDR3 is TGTGCCAGCAGCCCCGGGGGGGGACGGCAGTCGTACGAGCAGTACTTC. The encoded protein is CASSPGGGRQSYEQYF.

This sequence joins TRBV25-1 and TRBJ1-2, with no clear D. There are 14 residues in the CDR3. Germline lookup yields CDR1 MGHDK and CDR2 SYGVNS. V shed 4 bases and J shed 8 bases, with 17 bases lying between them. The CDR3 bases are TGTGCCAGCAGTGTGGCTGGGCGGGCTGGGGGCTACACCTTC. It translates to CASSVAGRAGGYTF.

This clone was counted between two and nine times. J is TRBJ2-1 and V is TRBV27; no firm D call. The CDR3 sequence is 14 residues long. Germline loops: CDR1 MNHEY, CDR2 SMNVEV (reference sequence). V shed 4 bases and J shed 7 bases, with 14 bases lying between them. CDR3 residues: CASSSPVSRNEQFF. CDR3 in DNA: TGTGCCAGCAGTTCGCCAGTGTCCAGGAATGAGCAGTTCTTC.

The chain links TRBV2 to TRBJ1-2; possibly TRBD1 for D (6 bases). The CDR3 has 14 residues. Trimming took off 6 bases at V and 3 bases at J, with 14 bases between the two ends. The germline gives CDR1 SNHLY, CDR2 FYNNEI. CDR3 amino acids: CASSRTVDDYGYTF. DNA of the CDR3: TGTGCCAGCAGCCGGACAGTCGACGACTATGGCTACACCTTC.

A note on this clone: Distinct nucleotide sequences in the sample also encode this CDR3. The chain couples TRBV2 to TRBJ2-3; 9 bases match TRBD1. J was trimmed by 6 bases and V by 6 bases; bases with no gene match: 1. Germline lookup yields CDR1 SNHLY and CDR2 FYNNEI. This CDR3 is 12 amino acids long. Here the CDR3 reads CASRDRGDTQYF. The CDR3 DNA sequence: TGTGCCAGCAGGGACAGGGGTGATACGCAGTATTTT.

This clone was detected only once. The junction departs from the called germline gene at one end, perhaps through a read error. J is TRBJ1-5 and V is TRBV7-9, with 9 bases matching TRBD1. The CDR3 contains 16 residues. Germline assignment: CDR1 SEHNR and CDR2 FQNEAQ (reference sequence). The CDR3 loop is CSSSFGTGKVNQPQHF. CDR3 DNA sequence: TGTTCCAGCAGCTTCGGGACAGGGAAGGTTAATCAGCCCCAGCATTTT.

V is TRBV5-1 and J is TRBJ2-5; TRBD1 aligns across 7 bases. This CDR3 is 13 amino acids long. The germline V gene has CDR1 SGHRS and CDR2 YFSETQ. With 4 bases clipped from V and 5 bases from J, the junction kept 5 bases outside the gene matches. CDR3 sequence (DNA): TGCGCCAGCAGCCAGACAGGGTCCGAGACCCAGTACTTC. Its protein is CASSQTGSETQYF.

The chain couples TRBV5-1 to TRBJ2-2, with 8 nucleotides matching TRBD1. This CDR3 region has 16 residues. The germline CDR1 and CDR2 sequences are SGHRS and YFSETQ. With 2 bases clipped from V and 0 bases from J, the junction kept 3 bases outside the gene matches. The CDR3 here is CASSFQGAANTGELFF. In DNA, the CDR3 is TGCGCCAGCAGCTTTCAGGGGGCCGCGAACACCGGGGAGCTGTTTTTT.

The sample holds one count of this clone. This rearrangement joins TRBV4-2 to TRBJ1-1; no clear D gene. The length of the CDR3 is 14 residues. The V end was cut by 0 bases, the J end by 3 bases, with 8 bases between. CDR1 and CDR2 (germline): LGHNA, YNFKEQ. CDR3 sequence: CASSQDPGDTEAFF. CDR3 DNA sequence: TGTGCCAGCAGCCAAGACCCAGGCGACACTGAAGCTTTCTTT.

The chain uses TRBV20-1 and TRBJ1-1; D gene unclear. Germline assignment: CDR1 DFQATT and CDR2 SNEGSKA (reference sequence). The CDR3 covers 11 residues. The germline V and J ends were trimmed by 7 bases and 3 bases, with 9 bases remaining between them. DNA for the CDR3: TGCAGTGTCTCCCGGGACACTGAAGCTTTCTTT. It specifies CSVSRDTEAFF.

This clone was observed a handful of times. V and J are TRBV5-6 and TRBJ2-1; D is unclear. Trimming stripped 2 bases from V and 6 bases from J, with 9 bases between. CDR3 length: 13 residues. Per germline, CDR1 SGHDT and CDR2 YYEEEE. CDR3 protein: CASSFSDSNEQFF. Written as DNA, the CDR3 is TGTGCCAGCAGCTTCAGCGACTCCAATGAGCAGTTCTTC.

This sequence joins TRBV6-5 and TRBJ2-3, with no clear D. This CDR3 comprises 14 residues. Germline CDR1 MNHEY, CDR2 SVGAGI. Trimming pared 6 bases from V and 9 bases from J, leaving 19 bases between. This chain's CDR3 is CASSSPGAGGTQYF. The CDR3 DNA follows: TGTGCCAGCAGCTCCCCGGGTGCCGGTGGCACGCAGTATTTT.

The chain carries TRBV5-1 and TRBJ1-2; D gene ambiguous. Germline CDR1 and CDR2: SGHRS and YFSETQ. Deletions cut 4 bases from V and 3 bases from J, with 13 bases between. The CDR3 contains 14 residues. CDR3 sequence (DNA): TGCGCCAGCAGCCCGGGAGTCCAATACTATGGCTACACCTTC. Translated, it gives CASSPGVQYYGYTF.

The rearrangement joins TRBV7-2 to TRBJ2-7; no clear D gene. With 4 bases removed from V and 1 base from J, the gap between germline ends came to 8 bases. The CDR3 is 13 amino acids. CDR1 and CDR2 (germline): SGHTA, FQGNSA. CDR3 sequence: CASSSGGSYEQYF. In DNA form, the CDR3 reads TGTGCCAGCAGCTCCGGCGGTTCCTACGAGCAGTACTTC.

This clone showed up just a few times. The sample has other DNA sequences that encode this CDR3 too. The chain has TRBV7-8 and TRBJ2-7; 7 bases line up with TRBD1. CDR1 is SGHVS and CDR2 is FQNEAQ in the germline V gene. Trimming at V came to 5 bases and at J to 2 bases, leaving 3 bases not matched to a gene. CDR3 size: 13 residues. Written as DNA, the CDR3 is TGTGCCAGCAGCCTGGGGACAGCCTACGAGCAGTACTTC. The encoded protein is CASSLGTAYEQYF.

The rearrangement links TRBV13 to TRBJ2-7; D is undetermined. The CDR3 has 15 residues. Trimming removed 5 bases from V and 2 bases from J, with 16 bases in between. Germline CDR1 is PRHDT and CDR2 is FYEKMQ (reference sequence). In DNA, the CDR3 is TGTGCCAGCAGCCTCAGCTTTCAGGCGCCCTACGAGCAGTACTTC. Residues: CASSLSFQAPYEQYF.

The rearrangement uses TRBV7-2 and TRBJ2-7; 10 nucleotides match TRBD2. CDR3 length: 16 amino acids. V was clipped by 5 bases and J by 2 bases; unmatched bases: 9. Germline V lookup: CDR1 SGHTA, CDR2 FQGNSA. CDR3 nucleotides: TGTGCCAGCAGCCCCACCCCGGGACTAGCGACCTACGAGCAGTACTTC. This codes for CASSPTPGLATYEQYF.

J is TRBJ2-1 and V is TRBV7-9, with TRBD2 matching 14 bases. Germline loops: CDR1 SEHNR, CDR2 FQNEAQ (reference sequence). The V segment lost 6 bases and the J segment 10 bases; nucleotides outside the gene matches: 8. This CDR3 is 15 amino acids long. CDR3 DNA: TGTGCCAGCAGTCCCGGGACTAGCGGGGGTGACGAGCAGTTCTTC. Its translation: CASSPGTSGGDEQFF.

This clone was recorded a few times. A read error may account for a junction end that differs from germline. The V call is TRBV6-5, the J call TRBJ2-7; D is possibly TRBD2 (6 bases). The CDR3 runs to 13 residues. CDR1 is MNHEY, CDR2 SVGAGI, per germline. The CDR3: CASRSDRYRDLGF. Here the CDR3 DNA reads TGTGCCAGCAGGTCCGATCGATACCGGGACTTGGGCTTC.

This chain uses TRBV10-2 with TRBJ2-7, with unresolved D. The CDR3 length is 12 residues. V was clipped by 6 bases and J by 1 base, with 7 bases between them. The germline V gene encodes CDR1 WSHSY and CDR2 SAAADI. The CDR3 region has the DNA TGCGCCAGCAGACAAAGATCCTACGAGCAGTACTTC. It translates to CASRQRSYEQYF.

This clone occurred once. V is TRBV15 and J is TRBJ2-1, with 7 bases matching TRBD1. Trimming at V came to 0 bases and at J to 10 bases, leaving 3 bases not matched to a gene. Germline V gives CDR1 LNHNV, CDR2 YYDKDF (reference sequence). The CDR3 loop spans 13 amino acids. The CDR3 DNA reads as TGTGCCACCAGCAGAGATCCGGGACAGGAGCAGTTCTTC. It translates to CATSRDPGQEQFF.

The chain joins TRBV5-5 to TRBJ1-2; D unresolved. Germline V gene sequence: CDR1 SGHKS, CDR2 YYEKEE (reference sequence). V lost 4 bases and J 5 bases, leaving 15 bases between the germline ends. The CDR3 has 14 amino acids. The CDR3 loop is CASSAAAALYGYTF. The CDR3 DNA reads as TGTGCCAGCAGCGCTGCGGCGGCACTTTATGGCTACACCTTC.

The DNA of the CDR3 is TGTGCCAGCAGCCTAGGGACTGCCTCTGGAAACACCATATATTTT. Translating it yields CASSLGTASGNTIYF. V is TRBV28 and J is TRBJ1-3; D might be TRBD1 (5 bases). The germline V gene has CDR1 MDHEN and CDR2 SYDVKM. The CDR3 spans 15 residues. V gave up 6 bases and J gave up 0 bases, with 12 bases separating them.

The chain couples TRBV29-1 to TRBJ1-3; TRBD1 matches 11 bases. The CDR3 consists of 15 residues. V was pared by 3 bases and J by 2 bases, with 3 bases of the junction left unmatched. Germline V gives CDR1 SQVTM, CDR2 ANQGSEA. CDR3 protein: CSVEEDRGPGNTIYF. DNA for the CDR3: TGCAGCGTTGAGGAGGACAGGGGGCCTGGAAACACCATATATTTT.

Concerning this clone: Distinct nucleotide sequences in the sample also encode this CDR3. The chain combines TRBV4-3 with TRBJ1-4, with D maybe TRBD1 (6 bases). CDR1 is LGHNA and CDR2 is YSLEER in the germline V gene. The V end lost 4 bases, the J end lost 8 bases, and 14 bases lay between the germline ends. This CDR3 comprises 14 residues. The CDR3: CASSPSQGLEKLFF. The CDR3 region has the DNA TGCGCCAGCAGCCCCTCTCAGGGGTTGGAAAAACTGTTTTTT.

The genes are TRBV7-3 and TRBJ2-3, with D perhaps matching TRBD2 (5 bases). The germline V and J ends were trimmed by 1 base and 5 bases, with 13 bases remaining between them. Germline V gene lookup returns CDR1 SGHTA and CDR2 FQGTGA. The CDR3 is 15 residues long. The CDR3: CASSLKDHRGDTQYF. For the CDR3, the DNA is TGTGCCAGCAGCTTAAAAGATCACCGGGGAGATACGCAGTATTTT. Full variable domain (outside the CDR3, taken from reference TRBV7-3 and TRBJ2-3): GAGVSQTPSNKVTEKGKYVELRCDPISGHTALYWYRQSLGQGPEFLIYFQGTGAADDSGLPNDRFFAVRPEGSVSTLKIQRTERGDSAVYLCASSLKDHRGDTQYFGPGTRLTVL.

This clone was observed once. The chain is built from TRBV5-8 and TRBJ1-3; unclear D gene. The germline gives CDR1 SGHTS, CDR2 YDEGEE. V lost 4 bases and J 3 bases, leaving 8 bases between the germline ends. The CDR3 is 13 amino acids. The CDR3 DNA reads as TGTGCCAGCAGCACTACCTATGGAAACACCATATATTTT. Its translation: CASSTTYGNTIYF.

V gene TRBV18 combines with J gene TRBJ2-5, with D perhaps TRBD2 (7 bases). The CDR3 covers 15 residues. Germline CDR1 and CDR2: KGHSH and LQKENI. V lost 0 bases to trimming and J lost 1 base, with 9 bases between them. The CDR3 reads CASSPPGGGQETQYF. Here the CDR3 DNA reads TGTGCCAGCTCACCACCGGGAGGGGGCCAAGAGACCCAGTACTTC.

The chain employs TRBV6-1 and TRBJ1-4, with 7 bases lining up with TRBD1. Germline loops: CDR1 MNHNS, CDR2 SASEGT. This CDR3 region has 13 residues. V gave up 7 bases and J gave up 3 bases; unmatched junction bases: 2. This CDR3 is CASMDRSNEKLFF. CDR3 coding DNA: TGTGCCAGCATGGACAGGTCTAATGAAAAACTGTTTTTT.

This clone has a single count. The genes are TRBV30 and TRBJ1-6; D not certain. The germline V gene has CDR1 GTSNPN and CDR2 SVGIG (reference sequence). This CDR3 has 15 amino acids. V was clipped by 0 bases and J by 2 bases, with 8 bases between them. CDR3 bases: TGTGCCTGGAGTGTACAAGTGACCTATAATTCACCCCTCCACTTT. It encodes CAWSVQVTYNSPLHF.